This entry describes one T cell receptor (beta chain). The data belong to a study of blood T cell repertoires in COVID-19. Overall study: Acute and convalescent COVID-19 samples came from the United States, Italy and Spain. Sources were T cells, B-cell-depleted T cells, or PBMCs; the material itself was cDNA or gDNA.

Sequencing was performed with immunoSEQ multiplex PCR; in TCRdb, only in-frame clones are kept and a portion is missing. The sample contains 200,000 to 250,000 clones, around 86% of which appear only once. Germline V gene sequence: CDR1 SGHAT, CDR2 FQNNGV. The CDR3 loop spans 14 amino acids. The junction had 4 bases not matched to a gene; V was cut back by 5 bases and J by 1 base. Participants came from about two dozen US areas, aged roughly 18 to 90 years. Sequencing was carried out using PBMCs or T cells enriched from blood (not recorded which). The chain carries TRBV11-2 and TRBJ2-7; TRBD2 agrees at 8 bases. The TCR originated in a man aged 25 to 40 in a cohort exposed to, infected with or recovered from COVID-19 (not recorded which). The CDR3 DNA sequence: TGTGCCAGCAGCACCAGCGGGAGATCCTACGAGCAGTACTTC. Protein product: CASSTSGRSYEQYF.